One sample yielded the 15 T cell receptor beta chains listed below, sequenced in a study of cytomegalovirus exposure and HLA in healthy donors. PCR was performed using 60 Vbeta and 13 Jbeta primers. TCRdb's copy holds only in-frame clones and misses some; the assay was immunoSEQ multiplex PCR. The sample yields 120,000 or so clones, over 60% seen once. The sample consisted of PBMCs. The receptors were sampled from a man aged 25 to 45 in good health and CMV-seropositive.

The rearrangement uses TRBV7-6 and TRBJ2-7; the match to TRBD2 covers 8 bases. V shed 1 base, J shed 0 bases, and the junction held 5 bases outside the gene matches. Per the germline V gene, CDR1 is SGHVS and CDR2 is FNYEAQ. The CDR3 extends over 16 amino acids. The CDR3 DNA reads TGTGCCAGCAGCTTAGAAAGGGCGGGGGGCTCCTACGAGCAGTACTTC. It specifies CASSLERAGGSYEQYF.

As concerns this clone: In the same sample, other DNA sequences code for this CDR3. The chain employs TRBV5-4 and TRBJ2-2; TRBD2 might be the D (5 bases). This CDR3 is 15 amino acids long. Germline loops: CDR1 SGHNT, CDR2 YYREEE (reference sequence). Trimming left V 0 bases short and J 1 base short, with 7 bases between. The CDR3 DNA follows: TGTGCCAGCAGCTTGGGTCGGGGGAACACCGGGGAGCTGTTTTTT. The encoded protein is CASSLGRGNTGELFF.

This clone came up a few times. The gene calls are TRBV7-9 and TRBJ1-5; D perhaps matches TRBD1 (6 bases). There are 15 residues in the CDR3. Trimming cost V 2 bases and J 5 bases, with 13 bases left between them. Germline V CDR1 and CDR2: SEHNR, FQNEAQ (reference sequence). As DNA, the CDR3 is TGTGCCAGCAGCTTAAAGGGGGGGGAATATCAGCCCCAGCATTTT. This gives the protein CASSLKGGEYQPQHF.

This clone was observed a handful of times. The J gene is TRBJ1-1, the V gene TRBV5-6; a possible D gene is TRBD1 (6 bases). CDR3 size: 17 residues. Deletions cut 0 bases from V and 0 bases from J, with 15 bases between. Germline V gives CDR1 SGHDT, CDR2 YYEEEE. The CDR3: CASSLDGGAQMNTEAFF. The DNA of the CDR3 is TGTGCCAGCAGCTTGGACGGGGGGGCCCAAATGAACACTGAAGCTTTCTTT. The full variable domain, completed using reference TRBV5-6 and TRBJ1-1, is DAGVTQSPTHLIKTRGQQVTLRCSPKSGHDTVSWYQQALGQGPQFIFQYYEEEERQRGNFPDRFSGHQFPNYSSELNVNALLLGDSALYLCASSLDGGAQMNTEAFFGQGTRLTVV.

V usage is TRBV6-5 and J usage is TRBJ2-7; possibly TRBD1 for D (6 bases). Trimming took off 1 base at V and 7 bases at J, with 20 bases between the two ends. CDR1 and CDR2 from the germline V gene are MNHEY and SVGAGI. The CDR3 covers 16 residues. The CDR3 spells CASSYLPGGVFGEQYF. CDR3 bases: TGTGCCAGCAGTTACTTGCCTGGGGGCGTTTTTGGGGAGCAGTACTTC.

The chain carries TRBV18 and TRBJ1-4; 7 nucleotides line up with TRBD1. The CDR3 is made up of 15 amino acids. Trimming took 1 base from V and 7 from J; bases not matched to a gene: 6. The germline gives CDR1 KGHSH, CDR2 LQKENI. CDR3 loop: CASSPRPGGREKLFF. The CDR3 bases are TGTGCCAGCTCACCACGACCAGGGGGACGTGAAAAACTGTTTTTT.

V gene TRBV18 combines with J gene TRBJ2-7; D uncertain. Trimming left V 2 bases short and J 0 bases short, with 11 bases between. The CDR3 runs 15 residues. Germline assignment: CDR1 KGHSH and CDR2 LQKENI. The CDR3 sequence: CASSPSSDASYEQYF. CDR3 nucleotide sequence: TGTGCCAGCTCACCATCAAGCGACGCCTCCTACGAGCAGTACTTC. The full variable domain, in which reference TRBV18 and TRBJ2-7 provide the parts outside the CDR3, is NAGVMQNPRHLVRRRGQEARLRCSPMKGHSHVYWYRQLPEEGLKFMVYLQKENIIDESGMPKERFSAEFPKEGPSILRIQQVVRGDSAAYFCASSPSSDASYEQYFGPGTRLTVT.

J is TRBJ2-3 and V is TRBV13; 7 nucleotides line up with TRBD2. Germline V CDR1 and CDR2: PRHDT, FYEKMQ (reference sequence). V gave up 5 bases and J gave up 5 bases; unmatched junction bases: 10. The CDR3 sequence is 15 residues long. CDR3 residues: CASSPGASGKDTQYF. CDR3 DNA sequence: TGTGCCAGCAGCCCCGGGGCTAGCGGAAAAGATACGCAGTATTTT.

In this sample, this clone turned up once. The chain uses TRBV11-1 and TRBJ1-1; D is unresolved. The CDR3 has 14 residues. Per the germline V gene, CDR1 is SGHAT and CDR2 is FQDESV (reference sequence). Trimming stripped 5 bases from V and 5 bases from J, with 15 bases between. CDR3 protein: CASSVGRGGTEAFF. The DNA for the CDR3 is TGTGCCAGCAGCGTTGGCCGCGGTGGGACTGAAGCTTTCTTT.

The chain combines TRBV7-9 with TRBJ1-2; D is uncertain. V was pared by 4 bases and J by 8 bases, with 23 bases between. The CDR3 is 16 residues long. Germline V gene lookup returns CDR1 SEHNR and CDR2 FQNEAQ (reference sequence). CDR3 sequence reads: CASSSRHSGDSGGYTF. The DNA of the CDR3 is TGTGCCAGCAGCTCTCGCCACTCGGGTGACTCGGGAGGCTACACCTTC.

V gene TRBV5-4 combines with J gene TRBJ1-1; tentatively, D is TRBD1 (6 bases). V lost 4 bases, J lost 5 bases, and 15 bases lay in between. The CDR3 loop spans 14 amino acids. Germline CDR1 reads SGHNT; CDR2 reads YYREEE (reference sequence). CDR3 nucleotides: TGTGCCAGCAGCCCACAGGGCAGGGAAACTGAAGCTTTCTTT. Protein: CASSPQGRETEAFF.

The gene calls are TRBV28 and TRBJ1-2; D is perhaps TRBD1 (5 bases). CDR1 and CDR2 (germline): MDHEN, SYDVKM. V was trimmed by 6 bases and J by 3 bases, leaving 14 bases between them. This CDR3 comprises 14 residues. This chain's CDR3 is CASRPSGGDYGYTF. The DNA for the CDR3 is TGTGCCAGCAGACCTTCGGGAGGGGACTATGGCTACACCTTC.

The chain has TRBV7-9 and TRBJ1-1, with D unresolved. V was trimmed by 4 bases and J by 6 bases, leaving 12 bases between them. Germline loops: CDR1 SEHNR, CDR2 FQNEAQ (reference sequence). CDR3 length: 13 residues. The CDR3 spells CASSSTRRAEAFF. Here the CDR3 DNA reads TGTGCCAGCAGCTCCACCCGACGGGCTGAAGCTTTCTTT.

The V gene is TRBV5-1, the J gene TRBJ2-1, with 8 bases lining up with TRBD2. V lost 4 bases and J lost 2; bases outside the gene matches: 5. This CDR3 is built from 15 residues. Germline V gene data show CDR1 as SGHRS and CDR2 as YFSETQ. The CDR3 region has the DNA TGCGCCAGCAGCATGACGGGGGGGGCCTACAATGAGCAGTTCTTC. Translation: CASSMTGGAYNEQFF.

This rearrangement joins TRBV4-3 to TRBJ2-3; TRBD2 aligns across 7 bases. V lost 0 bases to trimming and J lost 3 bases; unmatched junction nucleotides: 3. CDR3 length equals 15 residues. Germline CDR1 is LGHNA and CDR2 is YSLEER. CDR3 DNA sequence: TGCGCCAGCAGCCAAGATTACGGGGGGACAGATACGCAGTATTTT. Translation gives CASSQDYGGTDTQYF.